The source of this TCR beta chain is a study of a mutant IDH1 vaccine in newly diagnosed glioma. As regards this clone: Its antigen is undetermined.

Germline-derived CDR1 and CDR2 are MNHEY and SMNVEV (reference sequence). Trimming stripped 1 base from V and 7 bases from J, with 8 bases between. The CDR3 has 12 residues. Specified time point: week 5, during vaccination. Each dose delivered 300 ug of mutant IDH1 20-mer peptide subcutaneously with imiquimod. Produced via immunoSEQ multiplex PCR; TCRdb's table is partial and in-frame only. Among about 42,000 clones listed, over 75% were seen once. The specimen was PBMCs, collected from a glioma patient whose treatment included an IDH1 peptide vaccine. The receptor was derived from a man aged 40-49 years with glioma. The genes are TRBV27 and TRBJ2-7; D tentatively reads TRBD1 or TRBD2 (5 bases each). CDR3: CASSLWGSEQYF. The CDR3 DNA follows: TGTGCCAGCAGTTTATGGGGGAGTGAGCAGTACTTC.